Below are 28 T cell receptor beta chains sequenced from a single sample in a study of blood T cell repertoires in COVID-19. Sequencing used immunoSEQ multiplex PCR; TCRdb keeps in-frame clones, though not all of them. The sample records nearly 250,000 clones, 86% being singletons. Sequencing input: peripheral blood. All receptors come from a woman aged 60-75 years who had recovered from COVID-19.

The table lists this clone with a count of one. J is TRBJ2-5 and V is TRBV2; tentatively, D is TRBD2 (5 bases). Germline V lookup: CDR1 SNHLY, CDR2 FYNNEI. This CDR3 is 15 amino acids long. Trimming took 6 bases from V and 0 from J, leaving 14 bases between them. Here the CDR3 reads CASRSLETYQETQYF. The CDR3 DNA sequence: TGTGCCAGCAGATCACTAGAAACGTACCAAGAGACCCAGTACTTC.

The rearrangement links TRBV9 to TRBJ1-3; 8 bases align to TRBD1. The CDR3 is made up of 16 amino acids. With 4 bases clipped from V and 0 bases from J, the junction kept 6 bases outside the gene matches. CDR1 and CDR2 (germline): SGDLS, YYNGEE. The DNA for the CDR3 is TGTGCCAGCAGCACGGGACAGGTTCCCTCTGGAAACACCATATATTTT. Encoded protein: CASSTGQVPSGNTIYF.

The CDR3 is CASSYSTGAYNEQFF. CDR3 DNA: TGTGCCAGCAGTTACTCCACCGGGGCCTACAATGAGCAGTTCTTC. The V call is TRBV6-5, the J call TRBJ2-1; D perhaps matches TRBD2 (5 bases). The CDR3 totals 15 residues. The germline V and J ends were trimmed by 0 bases and 2 bases, with 8 bases remaining between them. The V gene's germline CDR1 is MNHEY and CDR2 SVGAGI.

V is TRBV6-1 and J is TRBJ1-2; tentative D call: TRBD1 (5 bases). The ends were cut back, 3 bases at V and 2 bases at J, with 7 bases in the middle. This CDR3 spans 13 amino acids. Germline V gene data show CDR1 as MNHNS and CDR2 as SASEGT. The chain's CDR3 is CASSEKGNYGYTF. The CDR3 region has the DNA TGTGCCAGCAGTGAGAAGGGGAACTATGGCTACACCTTC.

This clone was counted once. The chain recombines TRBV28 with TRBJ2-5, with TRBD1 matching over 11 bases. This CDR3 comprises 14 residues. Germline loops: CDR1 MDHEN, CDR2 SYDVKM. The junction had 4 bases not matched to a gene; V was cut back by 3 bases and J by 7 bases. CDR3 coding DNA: TGTGCCAGCAGTTTTGCCGGACAGGGGGCGACCCAGTACTTC. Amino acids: CASSFAGQGATQYF.

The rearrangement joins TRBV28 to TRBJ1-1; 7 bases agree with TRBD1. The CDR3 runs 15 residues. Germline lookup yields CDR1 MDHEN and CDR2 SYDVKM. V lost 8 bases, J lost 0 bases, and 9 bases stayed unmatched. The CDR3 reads CASGLHGQVNTEAFF. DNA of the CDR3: TGTGCCAGCGGCCTACACGGACAGGTGAACACTGAAGCTTTCTTT.

The CDR3 protein is CASSDPTDHPYNEQFF. The CDR3, as DNA: TGCGCCAGCTCAGACCCGACAGACCATCCGTACAATGAGCAGTTCTTC. The chain has TRBV5-1 and TRBJ2-1; the D gene is possibly TRBD1 (5 bases). The CDR3 covers 16 residues. V was shortened by 7 bases and J by 4 bases, with 21 bases between the two germline ends. The germline V gene has CDR1 SGHRS and CDR2 YFSETQ.

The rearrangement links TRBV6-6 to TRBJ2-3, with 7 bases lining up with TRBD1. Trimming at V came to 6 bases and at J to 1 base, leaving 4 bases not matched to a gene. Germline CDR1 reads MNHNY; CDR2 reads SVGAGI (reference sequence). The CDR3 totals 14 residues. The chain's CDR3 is CASSGTGGTDTQYF. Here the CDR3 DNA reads TGTGCCAGCAGCGGAACAGGGGGCACAGATACGCAGTATTTT.

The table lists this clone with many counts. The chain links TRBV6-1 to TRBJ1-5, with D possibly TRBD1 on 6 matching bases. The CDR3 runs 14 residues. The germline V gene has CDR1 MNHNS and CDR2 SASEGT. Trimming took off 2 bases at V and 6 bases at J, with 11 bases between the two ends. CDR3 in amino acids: CASSEQGQVQPQHF. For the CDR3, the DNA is TGTGCCAGCAGTGAACAGGGGCAGGTTCAGCCCCAGCATTTT.

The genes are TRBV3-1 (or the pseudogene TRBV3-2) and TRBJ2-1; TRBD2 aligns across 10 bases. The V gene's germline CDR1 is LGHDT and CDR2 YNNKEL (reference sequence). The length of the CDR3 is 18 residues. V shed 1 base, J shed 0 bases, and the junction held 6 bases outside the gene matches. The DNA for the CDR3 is TGTGCCAGCAGCCAAGCCCCGCTAGCGGGGGCCTCCTACAATGAGCAGTTCTTC. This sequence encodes CASSQAPLAGASYNEQFF.

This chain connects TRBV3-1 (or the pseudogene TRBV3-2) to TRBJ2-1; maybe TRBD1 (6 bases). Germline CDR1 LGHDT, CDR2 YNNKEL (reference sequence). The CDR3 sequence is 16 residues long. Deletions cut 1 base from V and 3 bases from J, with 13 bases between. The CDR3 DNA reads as TGTGCCAGCAGCCAAGGGGGACACGTCCGCTACAATGAGCAGTTCTTC. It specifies CASSQGGHVRYNEQFF.

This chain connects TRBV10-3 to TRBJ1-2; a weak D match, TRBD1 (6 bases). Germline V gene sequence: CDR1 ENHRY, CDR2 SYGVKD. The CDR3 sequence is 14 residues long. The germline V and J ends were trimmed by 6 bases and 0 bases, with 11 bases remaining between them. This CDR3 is CAISTGPSNYGYTF. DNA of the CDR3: TGTGCCATCAGCACAGGGCCTTCTAACTATGGCTACACCTTC.

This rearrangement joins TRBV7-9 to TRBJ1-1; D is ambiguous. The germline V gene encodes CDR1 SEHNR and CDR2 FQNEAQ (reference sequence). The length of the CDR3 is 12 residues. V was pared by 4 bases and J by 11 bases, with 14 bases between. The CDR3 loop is CASSSNLEEAFF. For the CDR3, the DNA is TGTGCCAGCAGCTCGAACCTTGAGGAGGCTTTCTTT.

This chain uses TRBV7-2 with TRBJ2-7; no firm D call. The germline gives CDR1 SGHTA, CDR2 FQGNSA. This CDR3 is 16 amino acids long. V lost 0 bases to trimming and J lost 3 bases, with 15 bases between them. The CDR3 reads CASSLALGGRGYEQYF. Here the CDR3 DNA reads TGTGCCAGCAGCTTAGCGCTAGGTGGCAGAGGCTACGAGCAGTACTTC.

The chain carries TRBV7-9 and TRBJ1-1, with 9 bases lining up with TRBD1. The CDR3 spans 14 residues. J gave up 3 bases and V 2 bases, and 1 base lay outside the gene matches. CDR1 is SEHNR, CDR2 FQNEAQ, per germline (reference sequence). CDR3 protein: CASSLRQGDTEAFF. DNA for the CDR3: TGTGCCAGCAGCTTAAGACAGGGGGACACTGAAGCTTTCTTT.

CDR3 DNA sequence: TGTGCCAGCAGCCAAAATGGCGGCGAGCAGTACTTC. It translates to CASSQNGGEQYF. The genes are TRBV3-1 (or the pseudogene TRBV3-2) and TRBJ2-7; D not resolved. CDR1 is LGHDT, CDR2 YNNKEL, per germline (reference sequence). The germline V and J ends were trimmed by 2 bases and 6 bases, with 8 bases remaining between them. The CDR3 length is 12 residues.

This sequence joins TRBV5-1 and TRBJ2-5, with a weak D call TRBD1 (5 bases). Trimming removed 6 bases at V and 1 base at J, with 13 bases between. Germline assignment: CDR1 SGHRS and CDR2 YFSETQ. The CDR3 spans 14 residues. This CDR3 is CASNLGQSQETQYF. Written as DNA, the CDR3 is TGCGCCAGCAACCTAGGACAAAGCCAAGAGACCCAGTACTTC.

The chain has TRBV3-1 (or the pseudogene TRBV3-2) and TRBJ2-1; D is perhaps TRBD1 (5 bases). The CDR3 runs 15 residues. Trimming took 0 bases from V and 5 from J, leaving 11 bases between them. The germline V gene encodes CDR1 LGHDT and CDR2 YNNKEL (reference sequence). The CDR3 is CASSQEISGNNEQFF. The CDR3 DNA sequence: TGTGCCAGCAGCCAAGAAATTTCAGGGAACAATGAGCAGTTCTTC.

This CDR3 is CATSLRQGNGYTF. The CDR3, as DNA: TGTGCCACAAGCCTTAGACAGGGGAATGGCTACACCTTC. The V call is TRBV7-3, the J call TRBJ1-2, with 8 bases that match TRBD1. The V segment lost 10 bases and the J segment 6 bases; nucleotides outside the gene matches: 10. The CDR3 totals 13 residues. Germline-derived CDR1 and CDR2 are SGHTA and FQGTGA. The full variable domain, in which reference TRBV7-3 and TRBJ1-2 provide the parts outside the CDR3, is GAGVSQTPSNKVTEKGKYVELRCDPISGHTALYWYRQSLGQGPEFLIYFQGTGAADDSGLPNDRFFAVRPEGSVSTLKIQRTERGDSAVYLCATSLRQGNGYTFGSGTRLTVV.

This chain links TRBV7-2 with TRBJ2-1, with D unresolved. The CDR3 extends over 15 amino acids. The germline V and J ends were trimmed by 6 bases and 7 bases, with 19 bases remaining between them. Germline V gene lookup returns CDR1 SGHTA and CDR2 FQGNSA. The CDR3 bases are TGTGCCAGCAGGCCCATACAGAATTCGTGGAATGAGCAGTTCTTC. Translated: CASRPIQNSWNEQFF.

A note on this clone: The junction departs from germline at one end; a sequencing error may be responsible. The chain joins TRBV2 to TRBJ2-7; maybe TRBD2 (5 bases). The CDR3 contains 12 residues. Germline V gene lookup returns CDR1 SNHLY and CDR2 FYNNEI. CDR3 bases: TGTGCCAGCAGAGAAGGACTCTACGAGCAGTACTTC. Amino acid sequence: CASREGLYEQYF.

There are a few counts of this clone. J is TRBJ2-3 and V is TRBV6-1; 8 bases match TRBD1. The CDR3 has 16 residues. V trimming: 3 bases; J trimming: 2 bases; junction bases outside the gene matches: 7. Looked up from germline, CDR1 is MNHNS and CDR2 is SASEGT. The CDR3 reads CASSDKDREPTDTQYF. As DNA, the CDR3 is TGTGCCAGCAGTGACAAGGACAGGGAGCCCACAGATACGCAGTATTTT.

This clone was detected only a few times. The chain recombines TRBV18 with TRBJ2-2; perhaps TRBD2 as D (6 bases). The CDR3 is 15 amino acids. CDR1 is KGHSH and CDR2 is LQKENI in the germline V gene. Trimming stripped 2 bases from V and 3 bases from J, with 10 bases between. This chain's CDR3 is CASSPAGGDTGELFF. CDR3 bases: TGTGCCAGCTCACCAGCGGGCGGGGACACCGGGGAGCTGTTTTTT.

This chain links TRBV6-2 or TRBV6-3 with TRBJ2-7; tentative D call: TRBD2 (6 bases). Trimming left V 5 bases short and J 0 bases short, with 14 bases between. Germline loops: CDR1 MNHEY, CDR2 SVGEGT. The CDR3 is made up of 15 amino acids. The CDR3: CASSPSGVSSYEQYF. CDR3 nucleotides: TGTGCCAGCAGTCCCTCGGGGGTGAGCTCCTACGAGCAGTACTTC.

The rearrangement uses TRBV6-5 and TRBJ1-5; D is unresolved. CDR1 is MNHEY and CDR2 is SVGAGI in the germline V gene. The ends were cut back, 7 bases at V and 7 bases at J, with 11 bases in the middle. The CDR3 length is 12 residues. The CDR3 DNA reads TGTGCCAGCAAACCACTCGGGCAGCCCCAGCATTTT. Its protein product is CASKPLGQPQHF.

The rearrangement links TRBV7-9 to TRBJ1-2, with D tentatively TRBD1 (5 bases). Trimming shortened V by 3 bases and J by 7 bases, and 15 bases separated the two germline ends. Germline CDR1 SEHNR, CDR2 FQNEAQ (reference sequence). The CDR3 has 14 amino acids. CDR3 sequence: CASSFVTVGAGYTF. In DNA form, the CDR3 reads TGTGCCAGCAGCTTCGTAACCGTTGGGGCTGGCTACACCTTC.

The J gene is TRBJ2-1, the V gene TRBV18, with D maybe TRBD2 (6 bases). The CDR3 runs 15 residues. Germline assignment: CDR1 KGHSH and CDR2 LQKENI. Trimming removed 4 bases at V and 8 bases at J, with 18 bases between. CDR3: CASSLGTSSGDEQFF. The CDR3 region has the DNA TGTGCCAGCTCACTAGGCACTAGCAGTGGGGATGAGCAGTTCTTC.

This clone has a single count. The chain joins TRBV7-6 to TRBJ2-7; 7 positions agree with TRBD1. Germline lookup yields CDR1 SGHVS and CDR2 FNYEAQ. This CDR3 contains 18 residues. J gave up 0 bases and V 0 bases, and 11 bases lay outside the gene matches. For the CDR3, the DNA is TGTGCCAGCAGCTTAGCAACTCCGGGACAGATAACCTCCTACGAGCAGTACTTC. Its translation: CASSLATPGQITSYEQYF.